Detailed here is one T cell receptor beta chain. Relative to the germline gene, one junction end is altered; a read error may explain this. This specimen belongs to a study of blood T cell repertoires in COVID-19. Study context: The United States, Italy and Spain provided the acute and convalescent COVID-19 samples. PBMCs, B-cell-depleted T cells, or T cells were the source of the cDNA or gDNA that made up the material.

Authors' data handling: For nucleated cells, counts were estimated from reference gene primer amplification. The assay was immunoSEQ multiplex PCR, and TCRdb's table has in-frame clones only and misses some. V and J calls and clone size are as listed in that table; D and trimming were resolved from the DNA. The top ten hold roughly 1.9% of the sample, which has 280,000 or so clones, 75% to 90% seen once. There are 17 residues in the CDR3. The chain links TRBV23-1 to TRBJ1-5, with 7 positions matching TRBD1. TRBV23-1 is classed as an ORF, of uncertain function. The receptor was isolated from a woman aged 25 to 39 who had recovered from COVID-19. Sequences were obtained from peripheral blood. The CDR3 DNA sequence: TGCGCCAGTAGTCGGATCCCTCAGGGGACAGATTATCAGCCCCAGCATTTT. Its translation: CASSRIPQGTDYQPQHF.